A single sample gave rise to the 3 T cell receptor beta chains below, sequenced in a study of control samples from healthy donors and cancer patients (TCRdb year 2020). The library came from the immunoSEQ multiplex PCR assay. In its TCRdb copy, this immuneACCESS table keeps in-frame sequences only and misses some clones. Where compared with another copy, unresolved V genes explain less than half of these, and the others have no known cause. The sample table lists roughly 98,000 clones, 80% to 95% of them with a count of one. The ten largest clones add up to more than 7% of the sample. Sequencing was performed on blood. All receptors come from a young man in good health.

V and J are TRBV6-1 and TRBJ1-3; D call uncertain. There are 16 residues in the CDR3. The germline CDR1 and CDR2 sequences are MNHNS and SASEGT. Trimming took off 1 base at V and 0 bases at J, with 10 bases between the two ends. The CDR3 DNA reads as TGTGCCAGCAGTGAAGTGAGGTTTCGCTCTGGAAACACCATATATTTT. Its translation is CASSEVRFRSGNTIYF.

The CDR3 DNA reads TGTGCCAGCTCACCACGCGCGAGCTCCTACAATGAGCAGTTCTTC. Its protein is CASSPRASSYNEQFF. V gene TRBV18 combines with J gene TRBJ2-1; D gene ambiguous. V was trimmed by 1 base and J by 0 bases, leaving 7 bases between them. The germline V gene has CDR1 KGHSH and CDR2 LQKENI. The CDR3 is made up of 15 amino acids.

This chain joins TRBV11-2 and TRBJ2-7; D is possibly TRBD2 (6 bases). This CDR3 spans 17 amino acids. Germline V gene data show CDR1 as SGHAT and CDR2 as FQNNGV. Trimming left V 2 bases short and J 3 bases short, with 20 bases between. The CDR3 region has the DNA TGTGCCAGCAGCTTAAGTCCAGCGGGCTTGGAGGGCTACGAGCAGTACTTC. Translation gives CASSLSPAGLEGYEQYF.